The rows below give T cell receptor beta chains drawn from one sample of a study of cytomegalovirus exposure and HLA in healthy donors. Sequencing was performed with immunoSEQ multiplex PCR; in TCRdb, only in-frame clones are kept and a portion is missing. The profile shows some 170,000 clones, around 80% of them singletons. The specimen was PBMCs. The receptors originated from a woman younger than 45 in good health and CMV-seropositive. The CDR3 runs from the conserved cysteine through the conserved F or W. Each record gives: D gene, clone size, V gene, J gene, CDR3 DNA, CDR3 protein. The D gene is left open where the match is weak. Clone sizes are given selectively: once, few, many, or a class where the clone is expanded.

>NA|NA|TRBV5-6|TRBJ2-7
TGTGCCAGCAGCTTGGGTTTTAGGGGAACCTACGAGCAGTACTTC
CASSLGFRGTYEQYF
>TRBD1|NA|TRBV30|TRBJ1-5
TGTGCCTGGAGTGTATTTCGCCAGGGGGCGCGTCAGCCCCAGCATTTT
CAWSVFRQGARQPQHF
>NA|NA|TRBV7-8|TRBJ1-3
TGTGCCAGCAGCTTTATTACTGGCACAGGGAGAAACACCATATATTTT
CASSFITGTGRNTIYF
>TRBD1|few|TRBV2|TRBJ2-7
TGTGCCAGCAGTAGGGACAGGTTCTACGAGCAGTACTTC
CASSRDRFYEQYF
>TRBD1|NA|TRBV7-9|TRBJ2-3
TGTGCCAGCATTCTAACTCAGGGGGCAGATACGCAGTATTTT
CASILTQGADTQYF
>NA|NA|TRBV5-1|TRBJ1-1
TGCGCCAGCAGCGAACAATCCGGGACACAAGCCGTCGGCACTGAAGCTTTCTTT
CASSEQSGTQAVGTEAFF
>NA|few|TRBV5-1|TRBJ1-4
TGCGCCAGCAGCTTGGAGGGTCCGGGGGAAAAACTGTTTTTT
CASSLEGPGEKLFF
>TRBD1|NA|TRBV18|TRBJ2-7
TGTGCCAGCTCACCGTTTGCGGGACAGGCCTCCTACGAGCAGTACTTC
CASSPFAGQASYEQYF
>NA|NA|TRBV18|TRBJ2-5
TGTGCCAGCTCACCCTCCATTGTATCAGGGGTTGGAGAGACCCAGTACTTC
CASSPSIVSGVGETQYF
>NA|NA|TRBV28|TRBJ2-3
TGTGCCAGCAGCCTTCCCCTCATAGCGGCTAGCACAGATACGCAGTATTTT
CASSLPLIAASTDTQYF
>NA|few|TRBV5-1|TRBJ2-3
TGCGCCAGCAGCTTGGGGGGGGTCGGAGATACGCAGTATTTT
CASSLGGVGDTQYF
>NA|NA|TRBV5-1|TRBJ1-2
TGCGCCAGCAGCTTGGCCGGACAGCGATATGGCTACACCTTC
CASSLAGQRYGYTF
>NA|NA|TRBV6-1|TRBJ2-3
TGTGCCAGCAATAGAGGTGACGTAGCGGAGCCGCAGTATTTT
CASNRGDVAEPQYF
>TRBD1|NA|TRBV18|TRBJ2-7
TGTGCCAGCTCTCGGGACAGGGGCTACGAGCAGTACTTC
CASSRDRGYEQYF
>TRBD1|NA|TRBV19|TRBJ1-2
TGTGCCAGTTCAGTAATGGACAGGGGAATAAGTAGCTACACCTTC
CASSVMDRGISSYTF
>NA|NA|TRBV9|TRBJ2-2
TGTGCCAGCAGCGTAATATCAGGGTGGGGGCCCGGGGAGCTGTTTTTT
CASSVISGWGPGELFF
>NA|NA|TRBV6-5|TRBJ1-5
TGTGCCAGCAGTCCCGTAGGGACACTTAATCAGCCCCAGCATTTT
CASSPVGTLNQPQHF
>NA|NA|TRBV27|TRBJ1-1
TGTGCCAGCAGTTTATCGTCCGGGATGAACACTGAAGCTTTCTTT
CASSLSSGMNTEAFF
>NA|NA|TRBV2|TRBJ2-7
TGTGCCAGCAGTGAAGAGGGGGCGGGGGGTTTTGAGCAGTACTTC
CASSEEGAGGFEQYF
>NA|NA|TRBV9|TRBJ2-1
TGTGCCAGCAGCGTACTAAGCGCCTCTCCCAATGAGCAGTTCTTC
CASSVLSASPNEQFF
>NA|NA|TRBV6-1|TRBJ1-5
TGTGCCAGCATTCGTTTAACCGGGGGCAATCAGCCCCAGCATTTT
CASIRLTGGNQPQHF
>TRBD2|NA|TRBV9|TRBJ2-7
TGTGCCAGCAGCGTAGGCGGGGGGGCCTACGAGCAGTACTTC
CASSVGGGAYEQYF
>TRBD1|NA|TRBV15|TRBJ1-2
TGTGCCACCAGCAGCGCCAGGGGGGCCTACACCTTC
CATSSARGAYTF
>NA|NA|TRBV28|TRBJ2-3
TGTGCCAGCAGTTTTCTCTCTGGCACAGATACGCAGTATTTT
CASSFLSGTDTQYF
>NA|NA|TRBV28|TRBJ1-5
TGTGCCACCCAACAGGGCCCTCAGCCCCAGCATTTT
CATQQGPQPQHF
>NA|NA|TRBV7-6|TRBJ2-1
TGTGCCAGCAGCTTAGACCATGTGAGAGGCCCCGGAGAGCAGTTCTTC
CASSLDHVRGPGEQFF
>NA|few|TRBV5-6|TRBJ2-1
TGTGCCAGCAGCTTGCTGAGCTCCTACAATGAGCAGTTCTTC
CASSLLSSYNEQFF
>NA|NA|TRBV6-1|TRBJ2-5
TGTGCCAGCAGTCCCAGGGAATTATCGGAAGAGACCCAGTACTTC
CASSPRELSEETQYF
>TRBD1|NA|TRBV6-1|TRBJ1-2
TGTGCCAGCAGTCGGACAGGGTTGGGGGGCTACACCTTC
CASSRTGLGGYTF
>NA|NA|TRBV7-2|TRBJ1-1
TGTGCCAGCAAAGGAGGTCTACTCATGAACACTGAAGCTTTCTTT
CASKGGLLMNTEAFF
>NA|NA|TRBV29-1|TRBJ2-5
TGCAGCTTCAACGTAGGGAGTTGGGCGGAGACCCAGTACTTC
CSFNVGSWAETQYF
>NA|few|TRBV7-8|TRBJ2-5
TGTGCCAGCAGCTTATATCTTTCCCGGGAAGCTTCCCCAGAGACCCAGTACTTC
CASSLYLSREASPETQYF
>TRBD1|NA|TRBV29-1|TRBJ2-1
TGCAGCGTTGAAGGCGACCTGGGACAGTATTCTAATGAGCAGTTCTTC
CSVEGDLGQYSNEQFF
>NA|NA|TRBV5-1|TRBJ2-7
TGCGCCAGCAGCTTGGCAGGGGCAGACAACGAGCAGTACTTC
CASSLAGADNEQYF
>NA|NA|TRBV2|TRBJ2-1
TGTGCCAGCAGTGTCACACAGGACACGTCCATGAGATTCTTC
CASSVTQDTSMRFF
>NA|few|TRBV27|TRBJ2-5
TGTGCCAGCAGTTTTTTCGGGGACCAAGAGACCCAGTACTTC
CASSFFGDQETQYF
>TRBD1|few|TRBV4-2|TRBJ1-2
TGTGCCAGCAGCTTGGCCTGGTATAGGGGACAGTACTATGGCTACACCTTC
CASSLAWYRGQYYGYTF
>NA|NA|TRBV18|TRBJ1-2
TGTGCCAGCTCACCCACTGTTCTTTATGGCTACACCTTC
CASSPTVLYGYTF
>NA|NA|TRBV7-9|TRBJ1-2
TGTGCCAGCAGCTCATCTGGACAGAACTATGGCTACACCTTC
CASSSSGQNYGYTF
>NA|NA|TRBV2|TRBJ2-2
TGTGCCAGCAGCCCGGTCAACGCCGGGGAGCTGTTTTTT
CASSPVNAGELFF
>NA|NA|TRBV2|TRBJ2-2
TGTGCCAGCAGCAAAGGGTCCGGGGGACGGTCCGGGGAGCTGTTTTTT
CASSKGSGGRSGELFF
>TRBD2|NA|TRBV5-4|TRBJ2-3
TGTGCCAGCAGCTTACGAATAGCGGGGGCTTCAGATACGCAGTATTTT
CASSLRIAGASDTQYF